The rows below give T cell receptor beta chains drawn from one sample of a study of blood T cell repertoires in COVID-19. Generated by immunoSEQ multiplex PCR, the TCRdb table keeps only in-frame clones and is missing some. The table records approximately 160,000 clones, roughly four fifths of them present only once. Sequencing was done on a sample of PBMCs or T cells enriched from blood (not recorded which). The source is a man over 45 who had recovered from COVID-19. Each CDR3 is given with its conserved first and last residue. D genes are given only for firm matches. Size values are once, few and many counts, or a class for expanded clones, and some rows have none.

CDR3 length | D gene | clone size | J gene | V gene | CDR3 DNA | CDR3 protein
15 | NA | few | TRBJ1-6 | TRBV5-1 | TGCGCCAGCAGCTTGGATGGAGGGGAGAATTCACCCCTCCACTTT | CASSLDGGENSPLHF
16 | TRBD2 | NA | TRBJ2-3 | TRBV3-1/TRBV3-2 | TGTGCCAGCAGCCGCGTAGCGGGGGCTAGCACAGATACGCAGTATTTT | CASSRVAGASTDTQYF
14 | TRBD2 | NA | TRBJ2-1 | TRBV29-1 | TGCAGCGTTGATATGGGACTAGCCGGGAATGAGCAGTTCTTC | CSVDMGLAGNEQFF
16 | TRBD1 | NA | TRBJ2-1 | TRBV25-1 | TGTGCCAGCAGTGAAAATGGGCAGGGGGTCAAGGATGAGCAGTTCTTC | CASSENGQGVKDEQFF
14 | NA | NA | TRBJ1-2 | TRBV12-5 | TGTGCTAGTGGTTTTGTGCGACTCTCCTATGGCTACACCTTC | CASGFVRLSYGYTF
20 | NA | NA | TRBJ1-3 | TRBV14 | TGTGCCAGCAGCCAAGATCGACGAACAGGGCCTACTTACTCTGGAAACACCATATATTTT | CASSQDRRTGPTYSGNTIYF
14 | NA | once | TRBJ1-1 | TRBV27 | TGTGCCAGCAGGACGATTACGACGGGCACTGAAGCTTTCTTT | CASRTITTGTEAFF
15 | NA | NA | TRBJ1-3 | TRBV3-1/TRBV3-2 | TGTGCCAGCAGCCAAGTACTCTCCGCTGGAAACACCATATATTTT | CASSQVLSAGNTIYF
16 | TRBD1 | NA | TRBJ1-2 | TRBV5-1 | TGCGCCAGCAGCCCATACGGACAGGGTCCTAACTATGGCTACACCTTC | CASSPYGQGPNYGYTF
15 | NA | few | TRBJ2-3 | TRBV12-5 | TGTGCTAGTGGGAAAGGACTGACTAGCACAGATACGCAGTATTTT | CASGKGLTSTDTQYF
18 | TRBD1 | NA | TRBJ2-4 | TRBV27 | TGTGCCAGCAGTTTATCGTTAGGGGGCTACACAGCCAAAAACATTCAGTACTTC | CASSLSLGGYTAKNIQYF
13 | NA | NA | TRBJ1-1 | TRBV7-3 | TGTGCCAGCAGTTCCGGACACCCCACTGAAGCTTTCTTT | CASSSGHPTEAFF
15 | TRBD1 | once | TRBJ1-1 | TRBV5-1 | TGCGCCAGCAGCTTACTGACAGGGCCGAACACTGAAGCTTTCTTT | CASSLLTGPNTEAFF
13 | NA | NA | TRBJ2-3 | TRBV7-9 | TGTGCCAGCAGCTGGACAGGCACAGATACGCAGTATTTT | CASSWTGTDTQYF
12 | NA | NA | TRBJ1-2 | TRBV2 | TGTGCCAGCAGTGTTGGTGAGGGCGGCTACACCTTC | CASSVGEGGYTF
15 | TRBD1 | once | TRBJ1-6 | TRBV3-1/TRBV3-2 | TGTGCCAGCAGCCTCAGGGGACAGGGCCGCTCACCCCTCCACTTT | CASSLRGQGRSPLHF
14 | NA | NA | TRBJ1-2 | TRBV14 | TGTGCCAGCAGCCGCGCGGTACAGGTCTCTGGCTACACCTTC | CASSRAVQVSGYTF
16 | TRBD1 | NA | TRBJ1-1 | TRBV7-2 | TGTGCCAGCAGCTTAGACGGGACAGCGAGGAACACTGAAGCTTTCTTT | CASSLDGTARNTEAFF
15 | NA | NA | TRBJ2-2 | TRBV18 | TGTGCCAGCTCACCCTGGCGGCAGAACACCGGGGAGCTGTTTTTT | CASSPWRQNTGELFF
14 | TRBD2 | NA | TRBJ2-5 | TRBV3-1/TRBV3-2 | TGTGCCAGCAGCCAGGCGGGGGGGAAAGAGACCCAGTACTTC | CASSQAGGKETQYF
13 | NA | NA | TRBJ2-5 | TRBV29-1 | TGCAGCGTTGACCGGGATCTTCAGGAGACCCAGTACTTC | CSVDRDLQETQYF
16 | NA | NA | TRBJ2-3 | TRBV18 | TGTGCCAGCTCACCACCTGGACAGACTAGCACAGATACGCAGTATTTT | CASSPPGQTSTDTQYF